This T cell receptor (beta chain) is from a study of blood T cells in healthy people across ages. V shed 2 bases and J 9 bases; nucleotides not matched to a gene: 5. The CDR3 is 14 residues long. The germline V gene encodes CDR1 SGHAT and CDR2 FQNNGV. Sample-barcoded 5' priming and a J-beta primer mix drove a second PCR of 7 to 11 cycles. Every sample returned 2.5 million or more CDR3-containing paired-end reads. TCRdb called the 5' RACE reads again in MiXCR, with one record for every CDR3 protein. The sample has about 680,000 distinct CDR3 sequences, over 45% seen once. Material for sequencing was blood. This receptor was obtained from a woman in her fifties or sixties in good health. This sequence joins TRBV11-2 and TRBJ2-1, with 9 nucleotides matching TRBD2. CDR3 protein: CASSLRREGGEQFF. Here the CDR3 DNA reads TGTGCCAGCAGCTTAAGGCGGGAGGGCGGTGAGCAGTTCTTC.